This T cell receptor (beta chain) was sequenced for a study of blood T cell repertoires in COVID-19. Study-wide background: PBMCs, B-cell-depleted T cells, or T cells were the source of the cDNA or gDNA that made up the material.

TCRdb keeps only in-frame clones here, not all; method: immunoSEQ multiplex PCR. Of roughly 400,000 clones in the sample, roughly 84% are singletons; the top ten hold less than 1.5%. CDR1 is LGHNA, CDR2 YNFKEQ, per germline. Trimming took 4 bases from V and 5 from J, leaving 11 bases between them. The CDR3 is 14 amino acids. The sequencing input was PBMCs or T cells enriched from blood (not recorded which). The receptor was isolated from a young woman who had been exposed to COVID-19. The chain couples TRBV4-2 to TRBJ1-4; no reliable D call. CDR3: CASSPRVVNEKLFF. The DNA of the CDR3 is TGTGCCAGCAGCCCCCGGGTAGTCAATGAAAAACTGTTTTTT.